The entry below gives a single T cell receptor (beta chain) sequence along with its context. The sample holds other DNA sequences that translate to the same CDR3. This sample is part of a study of blood T cell repertoires in COVID-19. Turning to the study itself: Specimens from acute and convalescent COVID-19 originated in the United States, Italy and Spain. T cells, B-cell-depleted T cells, or PBMCs supplied cDNA or gDNA.

Under the authors' procedure: Counts of nucleated cells, estimated from reference gene primer amplification, were obtained. Generated by immunoSEQ multiplex PCR, the TCRdb table keeps only in-frame clones and is missing some. V and J calls plus clone size are reproduced from that table; the DNA served to infer D and trimming. Among tens of thousands of clones listed, roughly 90% were seen once. Germline V gene sequence: CDR1 LNHDA, CDR2 SQIVND (reference sequence). V lost 5 bases and J 2 bases, leaving 10 bases between the germline ends. The CDR3 loop spans 14 amino acids. This TCR came from a woman in her sixties with active COVID-19. The sample consisted of peripheral blood. The chain has TRBV19 and TRBJ1-5; D gene unclear. CDR3 loop: CASSRPGGNQPQHF. The CDR3 DNA follows: TGTGCCAGTAGTCGGCCCGGGGGCAATCAGCCCCAGCATTTT.